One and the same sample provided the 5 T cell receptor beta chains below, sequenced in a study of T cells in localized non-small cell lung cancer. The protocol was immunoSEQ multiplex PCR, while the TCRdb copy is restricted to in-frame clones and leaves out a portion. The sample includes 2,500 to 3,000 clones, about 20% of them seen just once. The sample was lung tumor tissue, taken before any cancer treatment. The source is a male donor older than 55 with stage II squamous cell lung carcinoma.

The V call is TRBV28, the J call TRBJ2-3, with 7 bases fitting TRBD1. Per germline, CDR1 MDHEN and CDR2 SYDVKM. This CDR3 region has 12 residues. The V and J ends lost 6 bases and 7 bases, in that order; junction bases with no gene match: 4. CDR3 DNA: TGTGCCAGCAGCCCGACAGGGTATACGCAGTATTTT. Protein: CASSPTGYTQYF.

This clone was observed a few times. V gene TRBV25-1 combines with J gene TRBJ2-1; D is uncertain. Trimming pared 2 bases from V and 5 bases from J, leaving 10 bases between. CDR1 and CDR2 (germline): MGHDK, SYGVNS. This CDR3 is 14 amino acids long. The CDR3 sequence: CASSEVGYNNEQFF. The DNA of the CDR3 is TGTGCCAGCAGTGAAGTAGGGTATAACAATGAGCAGTTCTTC.

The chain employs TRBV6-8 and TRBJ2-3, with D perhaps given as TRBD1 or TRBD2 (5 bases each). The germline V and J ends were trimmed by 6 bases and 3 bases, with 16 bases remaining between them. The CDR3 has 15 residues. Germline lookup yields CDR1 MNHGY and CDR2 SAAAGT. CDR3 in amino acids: CASRSLGVATDTQYF. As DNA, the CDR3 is TGTGCCAGCAGGTCACTGGGGGTAGCAACAGATACGCAGTATTTT.

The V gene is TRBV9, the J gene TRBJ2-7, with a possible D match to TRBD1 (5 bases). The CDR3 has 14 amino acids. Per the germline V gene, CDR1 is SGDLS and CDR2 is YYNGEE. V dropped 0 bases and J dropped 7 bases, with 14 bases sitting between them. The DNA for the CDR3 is TGTGCCAGCAGCGTAGTACCTGGGGCAGCGGAGCAGTACTTC. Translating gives CASSVVPGAAEQYF.

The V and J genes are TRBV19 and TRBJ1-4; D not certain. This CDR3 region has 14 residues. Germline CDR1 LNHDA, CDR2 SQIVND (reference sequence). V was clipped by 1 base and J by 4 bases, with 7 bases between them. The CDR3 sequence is CASSIATYNEKLFF. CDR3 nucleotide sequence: TGTGCCAGTAGTATAGCGACATATAATGAAAAACTGTTTTTT. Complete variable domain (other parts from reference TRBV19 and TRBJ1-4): DGGITQSPKYLFRKEGQNVTLSCEQNLNHDAMYWYRQDPGQGLRLIYYSQIVNDFQKGDIAEGYSVSREKKESFPLTVTSAQKNPTAFYLCASSIATYNEKLFFGSGTQLSVL.